Given below is one TCR beta chain in context. This sample was taken from a study of type 1 regulatory T cells. Across the whole study: T-allo10 is a Tr1-enriched, alloantigen-specific CD4 T cell product made in vitro.

Per germline, CDR1 SGHRS and CDR2 YFSETQ. The CDR3 runs to 13 residues. V was clipped by 4 bases and J by 5 bases, with 11 bases between them. TCRdb used MiXCR to reprocess the reads, holding one entry per CDR3 protein. This sample has around 88,000 distinct CDR3 sequences, with roughly 28% found just once. The rearrangement joins TRBV5-1 to TRBJ2-3; the D gene is possibly TRBD1 (6 bases). This TCR was recovered from a human donor in good health. The specimen was CD4+ T cells, either the whole sample or a sorted fraction (not recorded which). The CDR3 protein is CASSEGQKDTQYF. In nucleotides, the CDR3 is TGCGCCAGCAGCGAGGGACAAAAAGATACGCAGTATTTT.